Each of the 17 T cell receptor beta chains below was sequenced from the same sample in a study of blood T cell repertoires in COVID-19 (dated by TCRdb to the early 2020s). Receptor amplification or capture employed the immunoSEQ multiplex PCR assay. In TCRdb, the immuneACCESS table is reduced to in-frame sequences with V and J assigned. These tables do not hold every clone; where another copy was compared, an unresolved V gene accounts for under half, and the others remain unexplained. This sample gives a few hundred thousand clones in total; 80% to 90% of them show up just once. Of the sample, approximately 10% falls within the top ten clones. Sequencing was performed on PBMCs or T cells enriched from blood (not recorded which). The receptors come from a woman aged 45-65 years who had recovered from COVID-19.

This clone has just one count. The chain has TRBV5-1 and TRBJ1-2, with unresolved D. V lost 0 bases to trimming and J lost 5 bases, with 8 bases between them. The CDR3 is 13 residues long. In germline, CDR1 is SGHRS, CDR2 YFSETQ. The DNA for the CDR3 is TGCGCCAGCAGCTTGGGGGCACAGTATGGCTACACCTTC. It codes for CASSLGAQYGYTF.

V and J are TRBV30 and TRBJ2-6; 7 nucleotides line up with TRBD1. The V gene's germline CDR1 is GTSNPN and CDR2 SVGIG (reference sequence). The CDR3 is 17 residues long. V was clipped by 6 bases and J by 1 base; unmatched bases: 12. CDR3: CACPPQTGSSGANVLTF. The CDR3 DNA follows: TGTGCCTGCCCCCCCCAGACAGGGAGTTCTGGGGCCAACGTCCTGACTTTC.

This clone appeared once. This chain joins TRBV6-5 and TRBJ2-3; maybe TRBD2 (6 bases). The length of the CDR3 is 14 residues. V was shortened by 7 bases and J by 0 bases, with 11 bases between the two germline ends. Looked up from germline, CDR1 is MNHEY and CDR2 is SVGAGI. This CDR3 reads CASTISGSTDTQYF. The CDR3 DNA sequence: TGTGCCAGCACCATCAGCGGGAGCACAGATACGCAGTATTTT.

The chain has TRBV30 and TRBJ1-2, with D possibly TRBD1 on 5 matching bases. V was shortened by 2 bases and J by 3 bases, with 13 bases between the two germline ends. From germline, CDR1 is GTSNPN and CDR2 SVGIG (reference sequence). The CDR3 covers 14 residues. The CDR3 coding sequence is TGTGCCTGGAGTCGGGGGGAGTTAGACTATGGCTACACCTTC. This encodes CAWSRGELDYGYTF.

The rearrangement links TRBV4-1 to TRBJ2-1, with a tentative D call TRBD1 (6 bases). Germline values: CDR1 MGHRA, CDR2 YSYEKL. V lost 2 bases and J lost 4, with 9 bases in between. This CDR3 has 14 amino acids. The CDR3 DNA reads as TGCGCCAGCAGCCAACTAGACAGGTACAATGAGCAGTTCTTC. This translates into CASSQLDRYNEQFF.

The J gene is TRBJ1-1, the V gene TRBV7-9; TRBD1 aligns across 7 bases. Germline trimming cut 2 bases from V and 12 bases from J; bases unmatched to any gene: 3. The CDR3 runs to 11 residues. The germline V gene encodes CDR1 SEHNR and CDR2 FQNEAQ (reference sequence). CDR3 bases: TGTGCCAGCAGCTTAAAGGGACAGTCTTTCTTT. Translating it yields CASSLKGQSFF.

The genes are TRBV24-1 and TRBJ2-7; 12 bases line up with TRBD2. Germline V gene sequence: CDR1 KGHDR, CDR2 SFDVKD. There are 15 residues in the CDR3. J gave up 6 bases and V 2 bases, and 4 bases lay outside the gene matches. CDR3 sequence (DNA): TGTGCCACCAGTGATTCTCTAGCGGGGGGGCTCGAGCAGTACTTC. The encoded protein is CATSDSLAGGLEQYF.

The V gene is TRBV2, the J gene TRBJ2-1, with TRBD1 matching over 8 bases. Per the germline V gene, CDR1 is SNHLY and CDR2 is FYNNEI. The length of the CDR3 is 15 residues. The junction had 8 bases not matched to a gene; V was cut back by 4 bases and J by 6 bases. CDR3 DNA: TGTGCCAGCAGTGTGGTCCGGGACAGGCCCAATGAGCAGTTCTTC. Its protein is CASSVVRDRPNEQFF.

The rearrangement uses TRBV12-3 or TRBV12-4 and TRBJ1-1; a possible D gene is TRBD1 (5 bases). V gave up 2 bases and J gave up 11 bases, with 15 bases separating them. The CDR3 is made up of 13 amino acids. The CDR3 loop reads CASSLPGGLEAFF. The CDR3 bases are TGTGCCAGCAGTTTACCCGGGGGGTTGGAGGCTTTCTTT.

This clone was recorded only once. CDR3 sequence (DNA): TGTGCCAGCAGTGAAGTTCATATCGGGGTGATAGTGGAAAAACTGTTTTTT. Protein: CASSEVHIGVIVEKLFF. This rearrangement joins TRBV6-1 to TRBJ1-4; D remains unclear. From germline, CDR1 is MNHNS and CDR2 SASEGT. This CDR3 has 17 residues. Trimming took off 1 base at V and 8 bases at J, with 20 bases between the two ends.

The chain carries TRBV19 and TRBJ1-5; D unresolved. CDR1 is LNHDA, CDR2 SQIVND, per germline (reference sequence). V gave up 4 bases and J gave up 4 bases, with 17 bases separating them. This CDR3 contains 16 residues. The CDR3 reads CASSTTKGGWNQPQHF. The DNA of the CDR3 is TGTGCCAGTAGTACCACAAAGGGAGGATGGAATCAGCCCCAGCATTTT.

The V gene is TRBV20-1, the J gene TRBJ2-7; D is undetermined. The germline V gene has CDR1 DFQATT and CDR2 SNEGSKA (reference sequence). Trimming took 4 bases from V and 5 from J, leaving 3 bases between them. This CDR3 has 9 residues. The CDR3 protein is CSANNEQYF. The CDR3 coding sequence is TGCAGTGCTAATAACGAGCAGTACTTC.

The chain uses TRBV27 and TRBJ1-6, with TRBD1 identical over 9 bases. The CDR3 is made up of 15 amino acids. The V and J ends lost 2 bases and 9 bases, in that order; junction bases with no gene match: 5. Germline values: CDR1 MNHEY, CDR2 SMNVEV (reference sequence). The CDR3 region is CASSLNRDRASPLHF. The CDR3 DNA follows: TGTGCCAGCAGTTTAAACCGGGACAGGGCTTCACCCCTCCACTTT.

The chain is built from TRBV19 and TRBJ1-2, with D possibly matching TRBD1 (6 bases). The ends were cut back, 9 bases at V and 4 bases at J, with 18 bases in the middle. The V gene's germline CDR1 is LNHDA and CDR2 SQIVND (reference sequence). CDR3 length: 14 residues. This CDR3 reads CASARDMGTYGYTF. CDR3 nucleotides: TGTGCCAGCGCCCGGGACATGGGTACCTATGGCTACACCTTC.

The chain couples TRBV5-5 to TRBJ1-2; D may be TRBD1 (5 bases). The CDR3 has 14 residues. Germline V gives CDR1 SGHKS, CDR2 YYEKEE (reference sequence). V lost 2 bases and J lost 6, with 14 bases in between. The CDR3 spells CASSLQDGLHGYTF. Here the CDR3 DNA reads TGTGCCAGCAGCTTACAGGACGGCCTCCATGGCTACACCTTC. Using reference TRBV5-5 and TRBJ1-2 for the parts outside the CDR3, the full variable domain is DAGVTQSPTHLIKTRGQQVTLRCSPISGHKSVSWYQQVLGQGPQFIFQYYEKEERGRGNFPDRFSARQFPNYSSELNVNALLLGDSALYLCASSLQDGLHGYTFGSGTRLTVV.

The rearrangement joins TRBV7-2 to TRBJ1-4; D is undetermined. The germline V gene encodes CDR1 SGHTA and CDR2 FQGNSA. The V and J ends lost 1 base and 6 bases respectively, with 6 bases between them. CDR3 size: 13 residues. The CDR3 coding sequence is TGTGCCAGCAGCTTAGACAAGTATGAAAAACTGTTTTTT. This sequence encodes CASSLDKYEKLFF.

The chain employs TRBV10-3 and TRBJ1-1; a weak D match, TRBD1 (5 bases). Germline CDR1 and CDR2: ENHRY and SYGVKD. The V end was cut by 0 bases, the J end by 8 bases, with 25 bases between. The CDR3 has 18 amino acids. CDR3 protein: CAISESIRVFSSQQEAFF. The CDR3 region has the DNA TGTGCCATCAGTGAGTCGATCAGGGTGTTTAGTAGCCAACAAGAAGCTTTCTTT.